Listed below are T cell receptor beta chains from one sample, sequenced in a study of CD8 T cells in Susac syndrome. TCRdb reanalysed the immunoSEQ multiplex PCR reads using MiXCR and keeps one entry per CDR3 protein. The sample consists of about 280,000 distinct CDR3 sequences, roughly 84% of them appearing once. What was sequenced was CD8+ T cells from PBMCs. The source is a human donor with multiple sclerosis. The CDR3 runs from the conserved cysteine through the conserved F or W. Fields, in order: clone size, V gene, J gene, D gene, CDR3 DNA, CDR3 protein. The D gene is left open where the match is weak. For some rows the clone size is stated as once, few or many, or as a class when expanded; others skip it.

.	TRBV7-9	TRBJ1-4	TRBD1	TGTGCCAGCAGGCCAGGGGGGAGCCCTAATGAAAAACTGTTTTTT	CASRPGGSPNEKLFF
few	TRBV7-8	TRBJ2-7	TRBD2	TGTGCCAGCAGTTTAGGGGCGGGGGGCTACGAGCAGTACTTC	CASSLGAGGYEQYF
.	TRBV5-4	TRBJ1-3	.	TGTGCCAGCAGCTTGGGAGGGGCCTCTGGAAACACCATATATTTT	CASSLGGASGNTIYF
.	TRBV30	TRBJ2-7	.	TGTGCCTGGGAGGGAGAAACCTACGAGCAGTACTTC	CAWEGETYEQYF
.	TRBV5-1	TRBJ2-7	.	TGCGCCAGCAGCTTCTCAACTCCAAAAGCCACCTACGAGCAGTACTTC	CASSFSTPKATYEQYF
.	TRBV5-1	TRBJ1-5	TRBD1	TGCGCCAGCAGCACCGAAGACAGGGGCATTCAGCCCCAGCATTTT	CASSTEDRGIQPQHF
.	TRBV7-2	TRBJ2-7	TRBD1	TGTGCCAGCAGCCCCCGGACAGGGTACAACGAGCAGTACTTC	CASSPRTGYNEQYF
.	TRBV3-1	TRBJ1-2	.	TGTGCCAGCAGCCAAGATATGACAGCCAGGGTGTATGGCTACACCTTC	CASSQDMTARVYGYTF
.	TRBV28	TRBJ2-1	TRBD1	TGTGCCAGCAGACCTATCCGGGACAGAGAAAATGAGCAGTTCTTC	CASRPIRDRENEQFF
.	TRBV27	TRBJ1-1	.	TGTGCCAGCAGTTTCGCGGGGGGCAGGAACACTGAAGCTTTCTTT	CASSFAGGRNTEAFF
.	TRBV5-6	TRBJ1-1	.	TGTGCCAGCAGCCCGCAATACTCGAACACTGAAGCTTTCTTT	CASSPQYSNTEAFF
.	TRBV23-1	TRBJ1-3	.	TGCGCCAGCAGTCAATCGCGCAGGGGCGCCGGGAACACCATATATTTT	CASSQSRRGAGNTIYF
.	TRBV2	TRBJ2-7	TRBD2	TGTGCCCAGCACTACAAGGGGACTAGCGGGGCCAACTACGAGCAGTACTTC	CAQHYKGTSGANYEQYF
.	TRBV27	TRBJ2-1	.	TGTGCCAGCAGTTTTGGGGGTCATGAGCAGTTCTTC	CASSFGGHEQFF
.	TRBV27	TRBJ1-2	TRBD1	TGTGCCAGCAGTGGACAGGGGGCGGGTGGCTACACCTTC	CASSGQGAGGYTF
.	TRBV7-9	TRBJ2-3	.	TGTGCCAGCAGCTTATCGGTAGGGGGAGGGCGCACAGATACGCAGTATTTT	CASSLSVGGGRTDTQYF
.	TRBV2	TRBJ1-6	.	TGTGCCAGCTCGGGCTCCTATAATTCACCCCTCCACTTT	CASSGSYNSPLHF
few	TRBV7-9	TRBJ2-7	.	TGTGCCAGCACCGTTGCAGGGGACGAGCAGTACTTC	CASTVAGDEQYF
.	TRBV28	TRBJ2-7	TRBD2	TGTGCCAGCAGTTTAGCGGTTAGCGGGATTCACGAGCAGTACTTC	CASSLAVSGIHEQYF
.	TRBV6-1	TRBJ2-7	.	TGTGCCAGCAGTGACCTTTCGACAGGGCTGGCGGGGGAGCAGTACTTC	CASSDLSTGLAGEQYF
.	TRBV28	TRBJ1-2	.	TGTGCCAGCGCAGGGAGCGCCGAAATAACCGGCTACACCTTC	CASAGSAEITGYTF
.	TRBV15	TRBJ1-4	.	TGTGCCACCAGCAGAGATCCCGAGGGGGAGGGTGAAAAACTGTTTTTT	CATSRDPEGEGEKLFF
.	TRBV5-1	TRBJ2-2	TRBD2	TGCGCCAGCGAGGGCGGGAGAGGTATCGGGGAGCTGTTTTTT	CASEGGRGIGELFF
.	TRBV27	TRBJ2-5	.	TGTGCCACACGAGCCCCGTACCAAGAGACCCAGTACTTC	CATRAPYQETQYF
.	TRBV12-3/TRBV12-4	TRBJ1-2	.	TGTGCCAGCAGTTTAAGCCCTTACAGGTCCCTCGGTGGCTACACCTTC	CASSLSPYRSLGGYTF
few	TRBV9	TRBJ2-5	.	TGTGCCAGCAGTGGGGGAGAGGAGACCCAGTACTTC	CASSGGEETQYF
.	TRBV2	TRBJ2-5	TRBD2	TGTGCCAGCAGTGGGGCTAGCGGGAGTACGAAGACCCAGTACTTC	CASSGASGSTKTQYF
.	TRBV7-2	TRBJ1-1	.	TGTGCCAGCAGCTTAGGGACAGAAATGAACACTGAAGCTTTCTTT	CASSLGTEMNTEAFF
.	TRBV12-3/TRBV12-4	TRBJ1-2	.	TGTGCCAGCAGTTTTTCGGAGACTAAAAACTATGGCTACACCTTC	CASSFSETKNYGYTF
.	TRBV14	TRBJ2-7	.	TGTGCCAGCAGCCAATATGGGGCACCATTGGACAGGTACTTC	CASSQYGAPLDRYF
.	TRBV20-1	TRBJ2-3	.	TGCAGTGCTCCAACTCTAGTAACCACAGATACGCAGTATTTT	CSAPTLVTTDTQYF
.	TRBV19	TRBJ2-1	.	TGTGCCAGTAGTTATGAAGCCCGGCACTTCTTC	CASSYEARHFF
.	TRBV4-1	TRBJ1-5	TRBD1	TGCGCCAGCAGCCATAGACAGGGGAGGCAGCCCCAGCATTTT	CASSHRQGRQPQHF
few	TRBV7-9	TRBJ2-7	.	TGTGCCAGCAGCCGAAGCGTTGACCCCTACGAGCAGTACTTC	CASSRSVDPYEQYF
.	TRBV28	TRBJ2-7	.	TGTGCCAGCAGTCTAAGACCGGGATATAACTCCTACGAGCAGTACTTC	CASSLRPGYNSYEQYF
.	TRBV6-5	TRBJ2-2	.	TGTGCCAGCAGTTCCGGCGGGCGGACCGGGGAGCTGTTTTTT	CASSSGGRTGELFF
once	TRBV13	TRBJ2-7	TRBD1	TGTGCCAGCAGCGCCGAGGGGACAGTCCCTGTTCCCTTC	CASSAEGTVPVPF
.	TRBV13	TRBJ2-7	.	TGTGCCAGCGGAAGGAGGGGTCCAGCCTACGAGCAGTACTTC	CASGRRGPAYEQYF
.	TRBV3-1	TRBJ2-2	TRBD1	TGTGCCACGGCCGGACAGGAAGGCACCGGGGAGCTGTTTTTT	CATAGQEGTGELFF
.	TRBV12-3/TRBV12-4	TRBJ2-1	.	TGTGCCACCGACATGGCATTCAGGGAAATGTCCAATTGGGATGAGCAGTTCTTC	CATDMAFREMSNWDEQFF
.	TRBV29-1	TRBJ2-1	.	TGCAGCGTTGAAGGGACTACCGCCAGCTCCTACAATGAGCAGTTCTTC	CSVEGTTASSYNEQFF
.	TRBV6-2/TRBV6-3	TRBJ2-7	.	TGTGCCAGCAGTTACTCGGCCTACGGACCCTACGAGCAGTACTTC	CASSYSAYGPYEQYF
once	TRBV19	TRBJ2-1	.	TGTGCCAGTAGTAGCAGGGACCTCAATGAGCAGTTCTTC	CASSSRDLNEQFF
.	TRBV20-1	TRBJ1-2	.	TGCAGTGCCCCGAGAGGGTGGGGGAAGACTAACTATGGCTACACCTTC	CSAPRGWGKTNYGYTF
once	TRBV28	TRBJ2-3	TRBD2	TGTGCCAGCAGTTTGGGACTAGAGGGGTCGCACAGCACAGATACGCAGTATTTT	CASSLGLEGSHSTDTQYF
.	TRBV28	TRBJ2-7	.	TGTGCCAGCAGTTGGGGCGAAAAGTCCTACGAGCAGTACTTC	CASSWGEKSYEQYF
.	TRBV3-1	TRBJ2-1	.	TGTGCCAGCAGCCCCCGACCGGGGGAAAACAATGAGCAGTTCTTC	CASSPRPGENNEQFF
.	TRBV10-3	TRBJ2-2	.	TGTGCCATCAGTGATTCGCTCACCGGGGAGCTGTTTTTT	CAISDSLTGELFF
.	TRBV9	TRBJ1-1	.	TGTGCCAGCAGCGACCCGGCCACTGAAGCTTTCTTT	CASSDPATEAFF
.	TRBV7-9	TRBJ2-3	TRBD2	TGTGCCAGCCCCCAACCCATAGCGGGAACTCCCGATACGCAGTATTTT	CASPQPIAGTPDTQYF
few	TRBV5-1	TRBJ2-7	TRBD2	TGTGCCAGCAGCTTTGCTAGCGGCTCCTACGAGCAGTACTTC	CASSFASGSYEQYF
.	TRBV30	TRBJ2-3	TRBD2	TGTGCCTGGAGTCCCAGCGGGAGTTTAGATACGCAGTATTTT	CAWSPSGSLDTQYF
.	TRBV7-9	TRBJ2-7	.	TGTGCCAGGGAACTAGGGAGCTCCTACGAGCAGTACTTC	CARELGSSYEQYF
.	TRBV5-1	TRBJ2-5	.	TGCGCCAGCAGCTTGGCCAGGGTTGTACAAGAGACCCAGTACTTC	CASSLARVVQETQYF